The clone carrying this T cell receptor beta chain was detected only a few times. Antigen: not known. Previously described methods and listed TCR primers produced bulk TCR libraries. TCRdb reanalysed the PCR reads using MiXCR and keeps one entry per CDR3 protein. The top ten clones hold about 0.79% of a sample with 350,000 or so distinct CDR3 sequences, around 21% of them seen once. This record belongs to a study of molecular identifiers for immune sequencing clone quantification. General study points: It was shown that clones above 20 RNA copies held over 98% of effector molecules, but under 1% in naive cells.

V shed 6 bases and J shed 5 bases, with 33 bases lying between them. This CDR3 contains 20 residues. The sample taken for sequencing was naive CD8+ T cells from blood, with Jurkat cell RNA spiked in. Noted subset: FACS-sorted CD8+CD4-CCR7+CD45RA+ naive T cells. The clonotype originates from a human donor in good health. Some libraries in this study had Jurkat cell RNA spiked in. The chain recombines TRBV12-3 or TRBV12-4 with TRBJ2-3; a possible D gene is TRBD2 (7 bases). The CDR3 coding sequence is TGTGCCAGCAGAACCCTTGGAGGGGAGATGCGGGGGCCTCTTAAAGATACGCAGTATTTT. Translating gives CASRTLGGEMRGPLKDTQYF.